This is a list of T cell receptor beta chains from one sample in a study of neurological immune-mediated disorders. Each CDR3 protein is one row after TCRdb ran MiXCR on the 5' RACE reads. The sample includes about 48,000 distinct CDR3 sequences, about an eighth of them seen just once. Material for sequencing was PBMCs. The receptor source for this set is a male donor with HTLV-1-associated myelopathy (HAM/TSP). CDR3s include the opening cysteine and the closing phenylalanine or tryptophan. D genes are given only for firm matches. Size tells how often a clone was seen (once, few, many) or the class of an expanded clone, and some rows leave it out.

d_gene | j_gene | abundance | v_gene | CDR3nt | CDR3aa
- | TRBJ1-1 | many | TRBV28 | TGTGCCAGCAGTTTACGCCCTAGCGGGGGCACTGAAGCTTTCTTT | CASSLRPSGGTEAFF
- | TRBJ1-6 | - | TRBV7-6 | TGTGCCATCAGCTCTACCGCCCCCCTGTGGGCAGCGCGGGGTTCACCCCTCCACTTT | CAISSTAPLWAARGSPLHF
- | TRBJ1-2 | many | TRBV24-1 | TGTGCCACCAGTGACCATACAGGGACCTATGGCTACACCTTC | CATSDHTGTYGYTF
- | TRBJ2-3 | many | TRBV7-2 | TGTGCCAGCAGCTTAGTTGGCAGGACTAGCACAGATACGCAGTATTTT | CASSLVGRTSTDTQYF
- | TRBJ1-1 | few | TRBV2 | TGTGCCAGCAAAGGCCGTACATTGAACACTGAAGCTTTCTTT | CASKGRTLNTEAFF
- | TRBJ1-5 | - | TRBV7-9 | TGTGCCAGCAGCTTAGATGGCAGACGCAATCAGCCCCAGCATTTT | CASSLDGRRNQPQHF
- | TRBJ2-1 | - | TRBV5-1 | TGCGCCAGCAGCTTGGACGTAGAAGAAGATGAGCAGTTCTTC | CASSLDVEEDEQFF
- | TRBJ1-4 | many | TRBV5-1 | TGCGCCAGCAGCTTGGAACTAACTAATGAAAAACTGTTTTTT | CASSLELTNEKLFF
- | TRBJ1-4 | many | TRBV28 | TGTGCCAGCAGTCCACCTCCAATTTTT | CASSPPPIF
- | TRBJ1-1 | many | TRBV7-2 | TGTGCCAGCCGTGTGACAGCGAACACTGAAGCTTTCTTT | CASRVTANTEAFF
TRBD2 | TRBJ2-1 | many | TRBV5-1 | TGCGCCAGCAGCTTGGGGCCTAGCGGGGGGTCCAACAATGAGCAGTTCTTC | CASSLGPSGGSNNEQFF
TRBD1 | TRBJ2-1 | many | TRBV5-1 | TGCGCCAGCAGCTTGCAGGGGGATAAATCCTACAATGAGCAGTTCTTC | CASSLQGDKSYNEQFF
- | TRBJ2-1 | many | TRBV15 | TGTGCCACCAGCAGAGAAAATTTAGGGATCCCCCATGAGCAGTTCTTC | CATSRENLGIPHEQFF
- | TRBJ2-3 | many | TRBV4-3 | TGCGCCAGCAGCCAAGAGAAGCGGGGCACAGATACGCAGTATTTT | CASSQEKRGTDTQYF
TRBD2 | TRBJ2-1 | - | TRBV5-1 | TGCGCCAGCAGCTTGGGTCCCAGCGGGGTCGCCAATGAGCAGTTCTTC | CASSLGPSGVANEQFF
- | TRBJ2-7 | many | TRBV20-1 | TGCAGTGCGCCGGCGGGGACATATGGAACCTACGAGCAGTACTTC | CSAPAGTYGTYEQYF
- | TRBJ1-1 | many | TRBV5-1 | TGCGCCAGCACCCCGAGTCCGGGGGCCACTGAAGCTTTCTTT | CASTPSPGATEAFF
- | TRBJ1-5 | many | TRBV20-1 | TGCAGTGCTAGAGAGAGGCCCCATAGCAATCAGCCCCAGCATTTT | CSARERPHSNQPQHF
- | TRBJ2-1 | many | TRBV15 | TGTGCCACCAGCCTGGAGGAGGGGGGCAGGAATGAGCAGTTCTTC | CATSLEEGGRNEQFF
- | TRBJ2-7 | many | TRBV5-1 | TGCGCCAGCAGCTTGGCCGGGGACTCGGGACGGGAGCAGTACTTC | CASSLAGDSGREQYF
TRBD2 | TRBJ2-1 | many | TRBV6-5 | TGTGCCAGCAGCCGACGGACTAGAGCACTCAATGAGCAGTTCTTC | CASSRRTRALNEQFF
TRBD1 | TRBJ1-1 | - | TRBV29-1 | TGCAGCTACGTTCCCAGGGGGGGAACGAACACTGAAGCTTTCTTT | CSYVPRGGTNTEAFF
- | TRBJ1-2 | few | TRBV12-3/TRBV12-4 | TGTGCCAGCAGTTTATTCGGCATTCAAGGGTATGGCTACACCTTC | CASSLFGIQGYGYTF
- | TRBJ2-2 | many | TRBV10-2 | TGCGCCAGCAGTGACACAGGAGGAGACGGGGAGCTGTTTTTT | CASSDTGGDGELFF
- | TRBJ2-3 | - | TRBV18 | TGTGCCAGCTCTCGCCGGTCGCCTCAGAACACAGATACGCAGTATTTT | CASSRRSPQNTDTQYF
- | TRBJ2-7 | - | TRBV20-1 | TGCAGTGCTAGAGTCCCCAGGGTCCACGAGCAGTACTTC | CSARVPRVHEQYF
- | TRBJ2-2 | many | TRBV24-1 | TGTGCCACCAGTGAATCGGGACGGCCCCCCGGGGAGCTGTTTTTT | CATSESGRPPGELFF
- | TRBJ2-2 | many | TRBV27 | TGTGCCAGCAGTCCGTCCGCAGGTCTCTGGCCCGGGGAGCTGTTTTTT | CASSPSAGLWPGELFF
- | TRBJ2-6 | many | TRBV6-2/TRBV6-3 | TGTGCCAGCCTAAGGGCCCATTCTGGGGCCAACGTCCTGACTTTC | CASLRAHSGANVLTF
- | TRBJ1-5 | many | TRBV9 | TGTGCCAGCAGCGTGGGGGCCGAAGGGGCGCATCAGCCCCAGCATTTT | CASSVGAEGAHQPQHF
TRBD1 | TRBJ2-5 | many | TRBV6-6 | TGTGCCAGCAGTCAGACAGGGGGTTGGGAGACCCAGTACTTC | CASSQTGGWETQYF
TRBD2 | TRBJ2-5 | - | TRBV6-2/TRBV6-3 | TGTGCCAGCAGACCCACTAGCGGAAAAGAGACCCAGTACTTC | CASRPTSGKETQYF
TRBD1 | TRBJ1-1 | - | TRBV14 | TGTGCCAGCAGCCAGCCCAGGGGGCGGATGAACACTGAAGCTTTCTTT | CASSQPRGRMNTEAFF
TRBD1 | TRBJ1-2 | many | TRBV5-1 | TGCGCCAGCAGAAGTTTCCCGACAGGGGTAAACTATGGCTACACCTTC | CASRSFPTGVNYGYTF
TRBD1 | TRBJ1-1 | - | TRBV10-3 | TGTGCCATCAGGGAAACAGGGGGCAATGGCACTGCAGCTTTCTTT | CAIRETGGNGTAAFF
TRBD1 | TRBJ2-2 | - | TRBV6-4 | TGTGCCAGCAGTGATCGGGACAGGGGAGCCGGGGAGCTGTTTTTT | CASSDRDRGAGELFF
TRBD2 | TRBJ2-3 | many | TRBV20-1 | TGCAGTGCCAGACTAGCGGGGGGAGATACGCAGTATTTT | CSARLAGGDTQYF
- | TRBJ2-5 | many | TRBV12-3/TRBV12-4 | TGTGCCAGCAGCTCGAGCGAGACCCAGTACTTC | CASSSSETQYF
TRBD1 | TRBJ1-6 | many | TRBV20-1 | TGCAGTGCGAGACAGGGGCCTTCACCCCTCCACTTT | CSARQGPSPLHF
TRBD2 | TRBJ2-1 | many | TRBV20-1 | TGCAGTGCTAGTGGACTAGCGAGGTTGTATGAGCAGTTCTTC | CSASGLARLYEQFF
TRBD2 | TRBJ2-7 | many | TRBV20-1 | TGCAGTGCTATTAGGACTAGCGGCGTCTACGAGCAGTACTTC | CSAIRTSGVYEQYF
TRBD1 | TRBJ2-7 | many | TRBV27 | TGTGCCAGCAGTTCGGGACAGGGGACCTACGAGCAGTACTTC | CASSSGQGTYEQYF
TRBD1 | TRBJ2-7 | many | TRBV28 | TGTGCCAGCAGAAGCGGACAGGGTGGTTTCTACGAGCAGTACTTC | CASRSGQGGFYEQYF
- | TRBJ1-6 | many | TRBV6-5 | TGTGCCAGCAAACGGGACTTTGATCATTCACCCCTCCACTTT | CASKRDFDHSPLHF
- | TRBJ1-1 | many | TRBV12-3/TRBV12-4 | TGTGCCAGCAGACGTGTCTGGGCTTTCTTT | CASRRVWAFF
TRBD2 | TRBJ2-1 | many | TRBV5-4 | TGTGCCAGCAGCCCCCCGGGACTAGCGTCTTATGAGCAGTTCTTC | CASSPPGLASYEQFF
- | TRBJ2-1 | many | TRBV5-1 | TGCGCCAGCAGCTTGGCAGGGACCACCCACAATGAGCAGTTCTTC | CASSLAGTTHNEQFF
- | TRBJ2-2 | many | TRBV5-1 | TGCGCCAGCAGCCAAACTACCAACACCGGGGAGCTGTTTTTT | CASSQTTNTGELFF
- | TRBJ2-3 | many | TRBV3-1 | TGTGCCAGCAGCCAAGGAGAATGGGACGCCGGTTTGGATACGCAGTATTTT | CASSQGEWDAGLDTQYF
- | TRBJ1-5 | many | TRBV25-1 | TGTGCCAGCAGTGAATTGGGAGGGGATCAGCCCCAGCATTTT | CASSELGGDQPQHF
- | TRBJ1-3 | many | TRBV3-1 | TGTGCCAGCAGCCAGACAGCGGGGTGGACCATATATTTT | CASSQTAGWTIYF
TRBD1 | TRBJ1-2 | many | TRBV5-1 | TGCGCCAGCAGCTGGGACAGGGAATGGTATGGCTACACCTTC | CASSWDREWYGYTF
TRBD1 | TRBJ2-6 | many | TRBV27 | TGTGCCAGCAGTCCCCTCACAGGGGAAGGGGCCAACGTCCTGACTTTC | CASSPLTGEGANVLTF
TRBD2 | TRBJ2-3 | medium-sized | TRBV9 | TGTGCCAGCAGCGTGTCGCTAGCGGGGGTCATGGATACGCAGTATTTT | CASSVSLAGVMDTQYF
- | TRBJ2-5 | - | TRBV7-6 | TGTGCCAACAGCTTTCAGCCGGGCCTCCAGGAGACCCAGTACTTC | CANSFQPGLQETQYF
- | TRBJ2-5 | many | TRBV14 | TGTGCCAGCAGCCACCAGGGAGTGCGGGAGACCCAGTACTTC | CASSHQGVRETQYF
- | TRBJ2-5 | many | TRBV6-5 | TGTGCCAGCAGCCCAGTTGTGGGGAAGGTTCGGGAGACCCAGTACTTC | CASSPVVGKVRETQYF